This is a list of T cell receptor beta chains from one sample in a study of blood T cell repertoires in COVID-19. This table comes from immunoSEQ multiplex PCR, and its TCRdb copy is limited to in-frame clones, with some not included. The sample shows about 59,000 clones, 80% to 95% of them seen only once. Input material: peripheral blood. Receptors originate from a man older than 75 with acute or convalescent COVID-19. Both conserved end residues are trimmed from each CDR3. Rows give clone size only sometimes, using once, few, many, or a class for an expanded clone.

ASSQGQGAEKLF | TRBJ1-4 | TRBV18 | -
ASSGLSTDTQY | TRBJ2-3 | TRBV12-3/TRBV12-4 | -
ASSYSGGPGELF | TRBJ2-2 | TRBV6-2/TRBV6-3 | -
ASSLAGGGDSGNTIY | TRBJ1-3 | TRBV5-1 | few
ASSQRGGTSGAFSSYNEQF | TRBJ2-1 | TRBV3-1/TRBV3-2 | -
ASSLGTGTRTYEQY | TRBJ2-7 | TRBV27 | -
AISENTYEQY | TRBJ2-7 | TRBV10-3 | -
ASSPGVEGETQY | TRBJ2-5 | TRBV7-2 | -
ASSDSGGTTQY | TRBJ2-3 | TRBV6-4 | -
ASSISPGQGATKNIQY | TRBJ2-4 | TRBV27 | -
SVAKSRETQY | TRBJ2-5 | TRBV29-1 | -
ASSSGTGGADQPQH | TRBJ1-5 | TRBV27 | -
ASSLVVGGSGANVLT | TRBJ2-6 | TRBV7-9 | -
ASSLGQGIPPQETQY | TRBJ2-5 | TRBV7-6 | -
ASSLIAGLQGWATEAF | TRBJ1-1 | TRBV5-8 | -
ASSFGQGGEF | TRBJ2-1 | TRBV7-3 | -
ASSLGVMNTEAF | TRBJ1-1 | TRBV5-1 | -
ASSPGVGEAQY | TRBJ2-5 | TRBV5-1 | -
ASSQGYSGGVSNEQF | TRBJ2-1 | TRBV4-1 | -
ASSPQTGADEQF | TRBJ2-1 | TRBV7-2 | -
ASRAAGRNTEAF | TRBJ1-1 | TRBV6-5 | -
SAGGGETEAF | TRBJ1-1 | TRBV29-1 | -
ASSQEAGTGGEKLF | TRBJ1-4 | TRBV3-1/TRBV3-2 | -
ASSRTGEAVGNQPQH | TRBJ1-5 | TRBV18 | -
ASSTLGLAGAPNTGELF | TRBJ2-2 | TRBV18 | -
ASSPDSGGRETQY | TRBJ2-5 | TRBV7-9 | -
ASSPGPGEDEAF | TRBJ1-1 | TRBV3-1/TRBV3-2 | -
ASSVPSSGGGSDTQY | TRBJ2-3 | TRBV5-4 | -
ASSEGGTNEKLF | TRBJ1-4 | TRBV2 | -
ASSRTAGGEGEKLF | TRBJ1-4 | TRBV5-1 | -
ATSDSGGGTYNEQF | TRBJ2-1 | TRBV24-1 | once
ASGTSRDSGYGYT | TRBJ1-2 | TRBV19 | -
SVVGTSGPQETQY | TRBJ2-5 | TRBV29-1 | -
ASSPDRVSNQPQH | TRBJ1-5 | TRBV3-1/TRBV3-2 | -
ASSPLTGANEQF | TRBJ2-1 | TRBV6-5 | -
ASSGRGGQPQH | TRBJ1-5 | TRBV2 | -
AWSVLLSGGNQPQH | TRBJ1-5 | TRBV30 | -
ASSRQGPYGYT | TRBJ1-2 | TRBV5-5 | -
ASSRDRESSYEQY | TRBJ2-7 | TRBV6-5 | -
ASSPLRGQGVREQY | TRBJ2-7 | TRBV7-2 | -
ASSPRERYTDTQY | TRBJ2-3 | TRBV18 | -
ASSYPTGNSGNTIY | TRBJ1-3 | TRBV5-4 | -
ASSPGTSGSNEQF | TRBJ2-1 | TRBV3-1/TRBV3-2 | -
ASSISDTQY | TRBJ2-3 | TRBV14 | -
ASSPETSGVETQY | TRBJ2-5 | TRBV18 | -
ASSQGSEDTQY | TRBJ2-3 | TRBV11-2 | -
ASRRDREALYEQY | TRBJ2-7 | TRBV27 | -
ASSLGGDSQTEAF | TRBJ1-1 | TRBV11-3 | -
ASSLRLAGSTDTQY | TRBJ2-3 | TRBV3-1/TRBV3-2 | -
ASRLRTGGRNNEQF | TRBJ2-1 | TRBV27 | -
ASSYSGTGGIGELF | TRBJ2-2 | TRBV6-6 | -
ASSLAGLVPSSGELF | TRBJ2-2 | TRBV7-9 | -